This paragraph covers one TCR beta chain sequence. Its target is not known. This entry is derived from a study of shared clonotypes between healthy human individuals. General study results and limits: Among the subsets, naive ones generally showed larger estimated richness than memory ones.

An even split of each subset's genomic DNA across several immunoSEQ plates was performed. Assay used: immunoSEQ multiplex PCR; TCRdb lists only in-frame clones, some missing. Of 950,000 to 1,300,000 clones listed, about 80% are singletons. V was clipped by 5 bases and J by 2 bases; unmatched bases: 7. The CDR3 consists of 15 residues. Germline values: CDR1 SGHVS, CDR2 FNYEAQ. CD4+ cells were split into CD45RA+ naive and CD45RA-negative memory subsets. This TCR derives from a young man in good health. This chain connects TRBV7-6 to TRBJ2-3, with TRBD2 matching 7 bases. Sequenced input: memory CD4+ T cells sorted from blood. Subset noted: CD45RA-negative fraction. The CDR3, as DNA: TGTGCCAGCAGCCCCGGCGGGGGAGTCACAGATACGCAGTATTTT. It specifies CASSPGGGVTDTQYF.